This TCR beta chain originates from a study of T cell changes during pregnancy in multiple sclerosis. The CDR3 totals 10 residues. Trimming stripped 7 bases from V and 11 bases from J, with 9 bases between. CDR1 and CDR2 from the germline V gene are SNHLY and FYNNEI. The protocol was immunoSEQ multiplex PCR, while the TCRdb copy is restricted to in-frame clones and leaves out a portion. The sample shows about 26,000 clones, 80% to 90% of them seen only once. This TCR came from a female donor with multiple sclerosis, enrolled in a pregnancy study. Here the sequenced sample was CD8+ T cells from peripheral blood mononuclear cells, taken in the second trimester of pregnancy. This chain links TRBV2 with TRBJ2-1; D might be TRBD2 (5 bases). The CDR3 sequence is CASNGEKQFF. The CDR3, as DNA: TGTGCCAGCAATGGGGAGAAGCAGTTCTTC.